This T cell receptor (beta chain) was obtained from a study of CD8 T cells in Susac syndrome. RNA totalling roughly 0.5 to 1 ug underwent reverse transcription with random hexamers. TCRdb re-called the immunoSEQ multiplex PCR reads through MiXCR, storing one row per CDR3 protein. The sample carries some 200,000 distinct CDR3 sequences, 92% recorded once. Germline CDR1 reads MNHNS; CDR2 reads SASEGT. V was clipped by 0 bases and J by 6 bases, with 27 bases between them. The CDR3 consists of 19 residues. V is TRBV6-1 and J is TRBJ2-7; D possibly matches TRBD1 or TRBD2 (5 bases each). The sample was CD8+ T cells from PBMCs. This clonotype was obtained from a human donor with multiple sclerosis. The CDR3 bases are TGTGCCAGCAGTGAAGCGGCGGTGAGGGACGAGGTGGGTCCCCTCGAGCAGTACTTC. Protein sequence: CASSEAAVRDEVGPLEQYF.